This TCR beta chain was sequenced during a study of memory CD4+ T cells and cytomegalovirus serostatus. This clone was observed a few times. The data were produced by immunoSEQ multiplex PCR, yet TCRdb's version contains in-frame clones alone and is incomplete. The sample lists about 42,000 clones; roughly three quarters were seen once. The sort gate was single viable CD3+CD4+CD8-CD45RO+ cells for memory CD4+ T cells. CDR3 size: 14 residues. The V and J ends lost 3 bases and 11 bases respectively, with 14 bases between them. Looked up from germline, CDR1 is KGHSH and CDR2 is LQKENI. The V and J genes are TRBV18 and TRBJ1-6; D remains unclear. What was sequenced was memory CD4+ T cells from blood. This clonotype was sampled from an adult in good health and CMV-seronegative. CDR3 residues: CASSPGGTDPPLHF. In DNA, the CDR3 is TGTGCCAGCTCACCCGGAGGCACGGATCCACCCCTCCACTTT.